A single sample is the source of the 27 T cell receptor beta chains below, sequenced in a study of T cell repertoires in cytomegalovirus infection (dated by TCRdb to between 2018 and 2021). Reading the label with the study, this specimen's treatment or condition is: in vitro stimulation with specific CMV peptide epitopes to enrich CMV-specific T cells. The sequencer was an Illumina HiSeq 1500. TCRdb reran the public reads through fastp at Q25 and MiXCR, keeping productive beta chains. Rows matching on CDR3 protein sequence are summarized as one entry with the most common DNA and genes. Within this sample are about 500,000 distinct CDR3 sequences, with around 30% of them counted one time only. The ten largest clones add up to under 20% of the sample. What these receptors recognize is not known. This specimen was cultured PBMCs, taken from culture after CMV antigen stimulation. The source is a human donor in good health (CMV status not recorded). Some clones in this sample may be carry-over from other donors' samples.

This chain joins TRBV6-2 or TRBV6-3 and TRBJ2-1; possible D gene TRBD2, 5 bases. CDR1 and CDR2 (germline): MNHEY, SVGEGT. This CDR3 comprises 14 residues. V was shortened by 5 bases and J by 4 bases, with 12 bases between the two germline ends. The CDR3 DNA reads as TGTGCCAGCAGTCGGGGAGAAATTTACAATGAGCAGTTCTTC. Amino acids: CASSRGEIYNEQFF.

V usage is TRBV13 and J usage is TRBJ2-5, with TRBD2 as a possible D gene (6 bases). The germline gives CDR1 PRHDT, CDR2 FYEKMQ (reference sequence). The CDR3 consists of 14 residues. The V and J ends lost 2 bases and 9 bases respectively, with 16 bases between them. The CDR3 nucleotides read TGTGCCAGCAGCTTAAGCGGGTCCCGGTGGTCCCAGTACTTC. As protein: CASSLSGSRWSQYF.

J is TRBJ1-4 and V is TRBV19; a possible D gene is TRBD1 (5 bases). The CDR3 has 13 residues. Trimming removed 7 bases from V and 1 base from J, with 7 bases in between. The germline gives CDR1 LNHDA, CDR2 SQIVND (reference sequence). In DNA form, the CDR3 reads TGTGCCAGTACAGGGCGAACTAATGAAAAACTGTTTTTT. Translation gives CASTGRTNEKLFF.

This chain connects TRBV4-3 to TRBJ2-2; 8 nucleotides match TRBD2. Trimming at V came to 0 bases and at J to 3 bases, leaving 3 bases not matched to a gene. The CDR3 is 16 residues long. CDR1 is LGHNA and CDR2 is YSLEER in the germline V gene. In DNA form, the CDR3 reads TGCGCCAGCAGCCAAGATGACGGGAGGGACACCGGGGAGCTGTTTTTT. Protein product: CASSQDDGRDTGELFF.

This clonotype was detected only a few times. The gene calls are TRBV4-3 and TRBJ2-1; no clear D. The germline V gene encodes CDR1 LGHNA and CDR2 YSLEER. The CDR3 runs to 18 residues. V was trimmed by 1 base and J by 3 bases, leaving 19 bases between them. CDR3 sequence: CASSQGRTGRRGYNEQFF. DNA for the CDR3: TGCGCCAGCAGCCAAGGTAGGACCGGCCGGAGAGGCTACAATGAGCAGTTCTTC.

This clonotype was detected a few times. The V call is TRBV29-1, the J call TRBJ2-1; the match to TRBD2 covers 14 bases. CDR3 length: 13 residues. V lost 7 bases, J lost 8 bases, and 4 bases stayed unmatched. The germline CDR1 and CDR2 sequences are SQVTM and ANQGSEA. CDR3 sequence: CSAKGLAGDEQFF. CDR3 DNA: TGCAGCGCCAAGGGACTAGCGGGAGATGAGCAGTTCTTC.

This clonotype was counted a few times. This sequence joins TRBV7-9 and TRBJ2-2; D uncertain. V was pared by 8 bases and J by 1 base, with 8 bases between. Per the germline V gene, CDR1 is SEHNR and CDR2 is FQNEAQ (reference sequence). This CDR3 is 13 amino acids long. The DNA of the CDR3 is TGTGCCAGCGAACTCCTGAACACCGGGGAGCTGTTTTTT. The encoded protein is CASELLNTGELFF.

The chain links TRBV7-3 to TRBJ2-1; D gene uncertain. Per germline, CDR1 SGHTA and CDR2 FQGTGA. The CDR3 length is 11 residues. Trimming stripped 0 bases from V and 10 bases from J, with 4 bases between. This CDR3 is CASSLTAEQFF. CDR3 nucleotides: TGTGCCAGCAGCTTAACGGCCGAGCAGTTCTTC.

The gene calls are TRBV28 and TRBJ2-1; 9 nucleotides match TRBD2. J gave up 4 bases and V 7 bases, and 5 bases lay outside the gene matches. The CDR3 runs 14 residues. The germline V gene has CDR1 MDHEN and CDR2 SYDVKM. CDR3 in amino acids: CASILAGPYNEQFF. Here the CDR3 DNA reads TGTGCCAGCATCCTAGCGGGACCATACAATGAGCAGTTCTTC.

This clonotype was seen a handful of times. The V gene is TRBV12-3 or TRBV12-4, the J gene TRBJ2-1, with 11 bases identical to TRBD2. The V gene end was trimmed by 5 bases and the J gene end by 4 bases; junction bases not matched to a gene: 4. This CDR3 region has 15 residues. The CDR3 loop reads CASSIGLAGYNEQFF. DNA of the CDR3: TGTGCCAGCAGTATCGGACTAGCGGGTTACAATGAGCAGTTCTTC.

The CDR3 bases are TGTGCCAGCAGTGATGGCCTAGCGGGAGATGAGACCCAGTACTTC. Amino acids: CASSDGLAGDETQYF. The chain carries TRBV2 and TRBJ2-5, with TRBD2 matching over 10 bases. Trimming cost V 3 bases and J 5 bases; bases outside gene matches: 6. The germline V gene has CDR1 SNHLY and CDR2 FYNNEI. The CDR3 extends over 15 amino acids. Based on the CDR3 plus reference TRBV2 and TRBJ2-5, the full variable domain is EPEVTQTPSHQVTQMGQEVILRCVPISNHLYFYWYRQILGQKVEFLVSFYNNEISEKSEIFDDQFSVERPDGSNFTLKIRSTKLEDSAMYFCASSDGLAGDETQYFGPGTRLLVL.

This clonotype was counted only a few times. The V gene is TRBV7-9, the J gene TRBJ2-5, with 10 bases that match TRBD2. V lost 4 bases to trimming and J lost 4 bases; unmatched junction nucleotides: 6. The V gene's germline CDR1 is SEHNR and CDR2 FQNEAQ (reference sequence). CDR3 length: 15 amino acids. The CDR3 loop reads CASSSGTSALETQYF. The DNA of the CDR3 is TGTGCCAGCAGCTCCGGGACTAGCGCTTTAGAGACCCAGTACTTC.

This rearrangement joins TRBV10-3 to TRBJ1-1; D unresolved. This CDR3 has 16 residues. Trimming shortened V by 0 bases and J by 1 base, and 12 bases separated the two germline ends. The germline V gene has CDR1 ENHRY and CDR2 SYGVKD. CDR3 amino acids: CAISESISGSNTEAFF. The CDR3 DNA reads TGTGCCATCAGTGAGTCGATATCAGGTTCGAACACTGAAGCTTTCTTT.

This clonotype was observed a few times. V usage is TRBV7-2 and J usage is TRBJ1-2; D might be TRBD1 (6 bases). V lost 5 bases and J 8 bases, leaving 15 bases between the germline ends. This CDR3 has 13 amino acids. CDR1 is SGHTA, CDR2 FQGNSA, per germline. CDR3 sequence reads: CASSRRGASGYTF. For the CDR3, the DNA is TGTGCCAGCAGCCGCAGGGGCGCGTCAGGCTACACCTTC.

This clonotype was observed a handful of times. CDR3 in amino acids: CASGRQGSSTEQYF. As DNA, the CDR3 is TGTGCCAGCGGTAGACAGGGTTCTTCAACCGAGCAGTACTTC. The V and J genes are TRBV28 and TRBJ2-7, with 7 bases identical to TRBD1. The CDR3 has 14 amino acids. J was trimmed by 6 bases and V by 8 bases; bases with no gene match: 13. Germline loops: CDR1 MDHEN, CDR2 SYDVKM.

The table lists this clonotype with a few counts. The genes are TRBV28 and TRBJ1-2; no definite D call. CDR1 and CDR2 (germline): MDHEN, SYDVKM. Trimming took off 5 bases at V and 6 bases at J, with 13 bases between the two ends. This CDR3 has 13 amino acids. CDR3 in amino acids: CASSAPLRDGYTF. The CDR3 nucleotides are TGTGCCAGCAGTGCCCCTCTACGCGATGGCTACACCTTC.

This clonotype was seen more than once but under ten times. The chain links TRBV7-9 to TRBJ1-6; no clear D gene. Germline lookup yields CDR1 SEHNR and CDR2 FQNEAQ (reference sequence). The V end lost 4 bases, the J end lost 12 bases, and 16 bases lay between the germline ends. This CDR3 contains 14 residues. Here the CDR3 DNA reads TGTGCCAGCAGCTCGACGGCGGGCAGTTTACCCCTCCACTTT. Its protein is CASSSTAGSLPLHF.

This clonotype was detected only a few times. The chain carries TRBV28 and TRBJ1-2, with TRBD1 matching over 7 bases. The germline CDR1 and CDR2 sequences are MDHEN and SYDVKM. Losses at the gene ends were 7 bases for V and 2 bases for J; bases not matched to a gene: 4. This CDR3 is built from 13 residues. The CDR3 DNA follows: TGTGCCAGCAATCCGACAGGGAACTATGGCTACACCTTC. As protein: CASNPTGNYGYTF.

The gene calls are TRBV10-3 and TRBJ1-2; D not certain. This CDR3 is built from 13 residues. V was trimmed by 6 bases and J by 1 base, leaving 9 bases between them. In germline, CDR1 is ENHRY, CDR2 SYGVKD. The CDR3: CAIRAGYNYGYTF. As DNA, the CDR3 is TGTGCCATCAGGGCAGGTTATAACTATGGCTACACCTTC.

The V call is TRBV7-2, the J call TRBJ2-7; a possible D gene is TRBD2 (6 bases). The germline V gene has CDR1 SGHTA and CDR2 FQGNSA. This CDR3 comprises 16 residues. Trimming left V 4 bases short and J 2 bases short, with 18 bases between. This CDR3 reads CASSWEDHRGTYEQYF. CDR3 nucleotides: TGTGCCAGCAGCTGGGAGGACCACCGTGGGACCTACGAGCAGTACTTC.

This clonotype was seen more than once but under ten times. The V call is TRBV11-1, the J call TRBJ2-1; D gene uncertain. This CDR3 contains 12 residues. The V gene lost 4 bases and the J gene lost 7 bases, with 8 bases spanning the gap. Germline V gene data show CDR1 as SGHAT and CDR2 as FQDESV (reference sequence). CDR3 nucleotides: TGTGCCAGCAGCTCCCGGTCAAATGAGCAGTTCTTC. Translating gives CASSSRSNEQFF.

The chain combines TRBV9 with TRBJ1-6, with D unresolved. V was trimmed by 2 bases and J by 9 bases, leaving 12 bases between them. CDR3 length: 14 amino acids. Per germline, CDR1 SGDLS and CDR2 YYNGEE. CDR3 amino acids: CASSVSAEGSPLHF. In DNA form, the CDR3 reads TGTGCCAGCAGCGTGAGCGCGGAGGGTTCACCCCTCCACTTT.

This clonotype has at least ten counts. The chain joins TRBV7-2 to TRBJ2-1; D is perhaps TRBD1 (5 bases). Germline CDR1 SGHTA, CDR2 FQGNSA. This CDR3 comprises 14 residues. V was clipped by 1 base and J by 8 bases, with 12 bases between them. This CDR3 reads CASSLDKVRDEQFF. CDR3 bases: TGTGCCAGCAGCTTAGATAAGGTCAGGGATGAGCAGTTCTTC.

This chain links TRBV12-3 or TRBV12-4 with TRBJ1-5; TRBD1 is a possible D gene (5 bases). V was cut by 6 bases and J by 0 bases, with 15 bases left in between. CDR3 size: 16 residues. CDR3 coding DNA: TGTGCCAGCAGCCTAGCCGGAGGGGTTAGCAATCAGCCCCAGCATTTT. Translated, it gives CASSLAGGVSNQPQHF.

The chain has TRBV4-3 and TRBJ1-1, with D perhaps TRBD1 (5 bases). The CDR3 covers 16 residues. Trimming left V 0 bases short and J 7 bases short, with 18 bases between. Germline V gives CDR1 LGHNA, CDR2 YSLEER. CDR3 region: CASSQEMVGNQGEAFF. The CDR3 nucleotides read TGCGCCAGCAGCCAAGAAATGGTAGGCAATCAGGGTGAAGCTTTCTTT.

This clonotype appeared once. The chain is built from TRBV15 and TRBJ1-2; 7 positions match TRBD1. Germline values: CDR1 LNHNV, CDR2 YYDKDF (reference sequence). The CDR3 extends over 12 amino acids. Trimming took 4 bases from V and 6 from J; bases not matched to a gene: 2. CDR3 DNA sequence: TGTGCCACCAGCACGGGACAGCATGGCTACACCTTC. This translates into CATSTGQHGYTF. Drawing the rest from reference TRBV15 and TRBJ1-2, the complete variable domain is DAMVIQNPRYQVTQFGKPVTLSCSQTLNHNVMYWYQQKSSQAPKLLFHYYDKDFNNEADTPDNFQSRRPNTSFCFLDIRSPGLGDTAMYLCATSTGQHGYTFGSGTRLTVV.

In its sample, this clonotype was seen a few times. The chain uses TRBV7-2 and TRBJ1-3; no firm D call. The CDR3 extends over 14 amino acids. Between the trimmed V and J ends, which lost 5 bases and 3 bases, there was a span of 11 bases. Looked up from germline, CDR1 is SGHTA and CDR2 is FQGNSA. CDR3 sequence reads: CASSDRRGGNTIYF. Written as DNA, the CDR3 is TGTGCCAGCAGCGACCGCCGTGGTGGAAACACCATATATTTT. The full variable domain, rest sourced from reference TRBV7-2 and TRBJ1-3, is GAGVSQSPSNKVTEKGKDVELRCDPISGHTALYWYRQSLGQGLEFLIYFQGNSAPDKSGLPSDRFSAERTGGSVSTLTIQRTQQEDSAVYLCASSDRRGGNTIYFGEGSWLTVV.